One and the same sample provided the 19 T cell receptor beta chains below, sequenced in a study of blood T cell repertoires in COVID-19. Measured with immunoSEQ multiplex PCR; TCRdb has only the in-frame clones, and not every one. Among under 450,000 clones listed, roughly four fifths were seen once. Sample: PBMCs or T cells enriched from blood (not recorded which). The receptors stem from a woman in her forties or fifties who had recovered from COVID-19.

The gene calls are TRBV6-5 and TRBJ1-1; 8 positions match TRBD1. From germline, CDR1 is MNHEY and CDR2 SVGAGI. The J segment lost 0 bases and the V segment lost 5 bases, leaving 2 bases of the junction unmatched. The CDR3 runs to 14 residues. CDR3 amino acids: CASSLDRVNTEAFF. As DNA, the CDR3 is TGTGCCAGCAGTCTGGACAGGGTGAACACTGAAGCTTTCTTT.

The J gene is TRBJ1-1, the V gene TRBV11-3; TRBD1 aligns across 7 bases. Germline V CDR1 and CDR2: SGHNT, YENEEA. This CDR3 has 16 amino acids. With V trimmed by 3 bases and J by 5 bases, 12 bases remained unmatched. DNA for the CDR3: TGTGCCAGCAGCTTCTCCTTGACAGGGCTGGAGACTGAAGCTTTCTTT. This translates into CASSFSLTGLETEAFF.

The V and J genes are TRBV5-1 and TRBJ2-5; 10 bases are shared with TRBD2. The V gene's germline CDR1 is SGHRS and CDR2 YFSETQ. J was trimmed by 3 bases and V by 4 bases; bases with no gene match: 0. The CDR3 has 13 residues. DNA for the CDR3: TGCGCCAGCAGCGGACTAGCGGAAGAGACCCAGTACTTC. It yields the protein CASSGLAEETQYF.

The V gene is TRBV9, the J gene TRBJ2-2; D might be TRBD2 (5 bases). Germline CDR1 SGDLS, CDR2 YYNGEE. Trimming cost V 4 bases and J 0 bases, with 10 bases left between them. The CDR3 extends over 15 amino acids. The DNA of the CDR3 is TGTGCCAGCAGCCCCAGCGGAGCGAACACCGGGGAGCTGTTTTTT. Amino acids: CASSPSGANTGELFF.

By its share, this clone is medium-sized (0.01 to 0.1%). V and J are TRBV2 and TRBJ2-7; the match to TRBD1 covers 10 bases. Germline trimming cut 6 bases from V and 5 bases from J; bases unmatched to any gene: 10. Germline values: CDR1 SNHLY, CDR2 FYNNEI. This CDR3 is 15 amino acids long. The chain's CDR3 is CASRDPGQGWDEQYF. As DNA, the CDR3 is TGTGCCAGCAGGGACCCGGGACAGGGGTGGGACGAGCAGTACTTC.

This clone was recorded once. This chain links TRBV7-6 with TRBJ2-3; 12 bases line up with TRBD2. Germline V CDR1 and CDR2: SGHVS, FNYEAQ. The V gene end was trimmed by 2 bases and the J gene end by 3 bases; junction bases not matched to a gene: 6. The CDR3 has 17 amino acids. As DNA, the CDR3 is TGTGCCAGCAGCTTATCTACCGGGACTAGCGGGACAGATACGCAGTATTTT. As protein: CASSLSTGTSGTDTQYF.

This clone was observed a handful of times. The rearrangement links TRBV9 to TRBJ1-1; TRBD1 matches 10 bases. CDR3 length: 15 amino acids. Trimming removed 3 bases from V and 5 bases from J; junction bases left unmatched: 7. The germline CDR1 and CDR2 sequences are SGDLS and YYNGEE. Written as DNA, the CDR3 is TGTGCCAGCAGCGCCCCGACAGGGGGCCTTACTGAAGCTTTCTTT. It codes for CASSAPTGGLTEAFF.

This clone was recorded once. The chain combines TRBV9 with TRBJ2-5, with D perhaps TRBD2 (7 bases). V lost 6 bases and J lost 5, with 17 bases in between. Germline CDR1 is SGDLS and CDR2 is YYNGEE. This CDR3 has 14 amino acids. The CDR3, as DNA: TGTGCCAGCACCCCGGGGGGCGCGGGGGAGACCCAGTACTTC. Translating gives CASTPGGAGETQYF.

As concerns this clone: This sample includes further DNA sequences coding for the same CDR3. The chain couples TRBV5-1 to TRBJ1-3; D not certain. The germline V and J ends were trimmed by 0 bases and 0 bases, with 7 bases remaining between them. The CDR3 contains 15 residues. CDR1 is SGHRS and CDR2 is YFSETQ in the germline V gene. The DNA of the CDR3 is TGCGCCAGCAGCTTGGTGGCAGGCTCTGGAAACACCATATATTTT. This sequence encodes CASSLVAGSGNTIYF.

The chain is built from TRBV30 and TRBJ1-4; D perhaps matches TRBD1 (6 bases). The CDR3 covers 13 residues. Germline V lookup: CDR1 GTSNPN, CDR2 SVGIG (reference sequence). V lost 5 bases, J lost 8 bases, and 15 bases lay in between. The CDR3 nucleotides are TGTGCCTGGGAGGGGGTATCGAGGGAAAAACTGTTTTTT. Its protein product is CAWEGVSREKLFF. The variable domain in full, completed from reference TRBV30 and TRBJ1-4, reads SQTIHQWPATLVQPVGSPLSLECTVEGTSNPNLYWYRQAAGRGLQLLFYSVGIGQISSEVPQNLSASRPQDRQFILSSKKLLLSDSGFYLCAWEGVSREKLFFGSGTQLSVL.

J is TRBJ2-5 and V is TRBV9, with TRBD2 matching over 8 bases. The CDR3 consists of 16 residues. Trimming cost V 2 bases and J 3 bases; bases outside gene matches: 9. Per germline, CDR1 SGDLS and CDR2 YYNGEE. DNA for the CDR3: TGTGCCAGCAGCGTTTTATCGGGAGGGGATGAAGAGACCCAGTACTTC. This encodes CASSVLSGGDEETQYF.

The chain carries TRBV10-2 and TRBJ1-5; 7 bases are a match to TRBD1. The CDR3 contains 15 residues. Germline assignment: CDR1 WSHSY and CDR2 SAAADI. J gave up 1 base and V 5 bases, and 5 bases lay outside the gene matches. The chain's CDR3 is CASSRQGKSNQPQHF. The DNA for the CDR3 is TGCGCCAGCAGTCGACAGGGAAAGAGCAATCAGCCCCAGCATTTT.

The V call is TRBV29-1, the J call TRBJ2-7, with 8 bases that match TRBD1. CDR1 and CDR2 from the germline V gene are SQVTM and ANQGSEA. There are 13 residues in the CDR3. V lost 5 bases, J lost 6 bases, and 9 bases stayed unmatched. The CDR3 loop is CSVLDAGGIEQYF. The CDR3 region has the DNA TGCAGCGTTTTAGATGCAGGGGGCATCGAGCAGTACTTC.

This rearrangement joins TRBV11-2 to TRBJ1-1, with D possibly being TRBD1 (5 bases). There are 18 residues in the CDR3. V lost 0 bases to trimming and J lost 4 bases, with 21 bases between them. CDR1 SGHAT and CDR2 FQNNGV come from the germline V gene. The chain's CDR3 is CASSLDKVQGAVSTEAFF. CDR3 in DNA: TGTGCCAGCAGCTTAGATAAAGTCCAGGGCGCGGTAAGCACTGAAGCTTTCTTT.

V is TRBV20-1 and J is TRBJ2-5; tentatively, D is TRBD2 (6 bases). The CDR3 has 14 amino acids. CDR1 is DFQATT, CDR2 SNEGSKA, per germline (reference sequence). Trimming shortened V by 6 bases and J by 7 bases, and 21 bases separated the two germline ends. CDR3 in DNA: TGCAGTGCCAGTAGCGGAACTACCTGGGGGACCCAGTACTTC. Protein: CSASSGTTWGTQYF.

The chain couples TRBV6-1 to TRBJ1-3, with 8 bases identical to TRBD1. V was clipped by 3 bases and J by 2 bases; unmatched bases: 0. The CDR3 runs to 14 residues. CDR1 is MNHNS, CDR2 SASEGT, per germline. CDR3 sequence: CASSETGAGNTIYF. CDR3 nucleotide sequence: TGTGCCAGCAGTGAGACAGGGGCTGGAAACACCATATATTTT.

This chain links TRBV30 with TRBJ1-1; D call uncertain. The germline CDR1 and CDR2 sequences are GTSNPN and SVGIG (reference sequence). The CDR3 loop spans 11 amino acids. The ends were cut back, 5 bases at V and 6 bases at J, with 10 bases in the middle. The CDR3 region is CAWSRSPEAFF. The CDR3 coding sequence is TGTGCCTGGTCCCGTTCTCCTGAAGCTTTCTTT.

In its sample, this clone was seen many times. The CDR3 here is CASSLMSGTGNYNEQFF. CDR3 nucleotides: TGTGCCAGCAGCTTAATGTCAGGGACAGGGAATTACAATGAGCAGTTCTTC. The chain joins TRBV7-3 to TRBJ2-1; 9 bases fit TRBD1. The CDR3 runs to 17 residues. Unmatched junction bases numbered 8, after V lost 1 base and J lost 4 bases. Germline CDR1 and CDR2: SGHTA and FQGTGA.

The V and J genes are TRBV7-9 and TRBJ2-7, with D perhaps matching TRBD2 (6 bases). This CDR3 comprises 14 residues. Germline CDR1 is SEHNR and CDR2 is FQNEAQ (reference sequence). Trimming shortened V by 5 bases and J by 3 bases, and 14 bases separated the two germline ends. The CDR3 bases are TGTGCCAGCAGCGAAGACGGGGGAATCTACGAGCAGTACTTC. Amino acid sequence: CASSEDGGIYEQYF. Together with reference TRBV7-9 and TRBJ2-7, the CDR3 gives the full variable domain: DTGVSQNPRHKITKRGQNVTFRCDPISEHNRLYWYRQTLGQGPEFLTYFQNEAQLEKSRLLSDRFSAERPKGSFSTLEIQRTEQGDSAMYLCASSEDGGIYEQYFGPGTRLTVT.